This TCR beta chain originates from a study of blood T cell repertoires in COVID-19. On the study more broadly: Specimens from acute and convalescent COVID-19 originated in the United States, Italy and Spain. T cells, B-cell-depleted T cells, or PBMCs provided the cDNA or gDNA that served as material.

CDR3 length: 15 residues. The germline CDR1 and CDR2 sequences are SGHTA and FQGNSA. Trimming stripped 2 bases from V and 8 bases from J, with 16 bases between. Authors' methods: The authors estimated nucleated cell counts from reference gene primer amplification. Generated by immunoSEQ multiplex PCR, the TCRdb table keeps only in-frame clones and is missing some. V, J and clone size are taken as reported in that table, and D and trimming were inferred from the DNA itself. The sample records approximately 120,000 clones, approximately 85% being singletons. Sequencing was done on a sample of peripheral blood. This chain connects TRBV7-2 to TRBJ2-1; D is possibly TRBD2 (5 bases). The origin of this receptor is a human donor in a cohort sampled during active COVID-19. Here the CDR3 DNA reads TGTGCCAGCAGCTTAACTAAGGGAGAGGATCATGAGCAGTTCTTC. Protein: CASSLTKGEDHEQFF.